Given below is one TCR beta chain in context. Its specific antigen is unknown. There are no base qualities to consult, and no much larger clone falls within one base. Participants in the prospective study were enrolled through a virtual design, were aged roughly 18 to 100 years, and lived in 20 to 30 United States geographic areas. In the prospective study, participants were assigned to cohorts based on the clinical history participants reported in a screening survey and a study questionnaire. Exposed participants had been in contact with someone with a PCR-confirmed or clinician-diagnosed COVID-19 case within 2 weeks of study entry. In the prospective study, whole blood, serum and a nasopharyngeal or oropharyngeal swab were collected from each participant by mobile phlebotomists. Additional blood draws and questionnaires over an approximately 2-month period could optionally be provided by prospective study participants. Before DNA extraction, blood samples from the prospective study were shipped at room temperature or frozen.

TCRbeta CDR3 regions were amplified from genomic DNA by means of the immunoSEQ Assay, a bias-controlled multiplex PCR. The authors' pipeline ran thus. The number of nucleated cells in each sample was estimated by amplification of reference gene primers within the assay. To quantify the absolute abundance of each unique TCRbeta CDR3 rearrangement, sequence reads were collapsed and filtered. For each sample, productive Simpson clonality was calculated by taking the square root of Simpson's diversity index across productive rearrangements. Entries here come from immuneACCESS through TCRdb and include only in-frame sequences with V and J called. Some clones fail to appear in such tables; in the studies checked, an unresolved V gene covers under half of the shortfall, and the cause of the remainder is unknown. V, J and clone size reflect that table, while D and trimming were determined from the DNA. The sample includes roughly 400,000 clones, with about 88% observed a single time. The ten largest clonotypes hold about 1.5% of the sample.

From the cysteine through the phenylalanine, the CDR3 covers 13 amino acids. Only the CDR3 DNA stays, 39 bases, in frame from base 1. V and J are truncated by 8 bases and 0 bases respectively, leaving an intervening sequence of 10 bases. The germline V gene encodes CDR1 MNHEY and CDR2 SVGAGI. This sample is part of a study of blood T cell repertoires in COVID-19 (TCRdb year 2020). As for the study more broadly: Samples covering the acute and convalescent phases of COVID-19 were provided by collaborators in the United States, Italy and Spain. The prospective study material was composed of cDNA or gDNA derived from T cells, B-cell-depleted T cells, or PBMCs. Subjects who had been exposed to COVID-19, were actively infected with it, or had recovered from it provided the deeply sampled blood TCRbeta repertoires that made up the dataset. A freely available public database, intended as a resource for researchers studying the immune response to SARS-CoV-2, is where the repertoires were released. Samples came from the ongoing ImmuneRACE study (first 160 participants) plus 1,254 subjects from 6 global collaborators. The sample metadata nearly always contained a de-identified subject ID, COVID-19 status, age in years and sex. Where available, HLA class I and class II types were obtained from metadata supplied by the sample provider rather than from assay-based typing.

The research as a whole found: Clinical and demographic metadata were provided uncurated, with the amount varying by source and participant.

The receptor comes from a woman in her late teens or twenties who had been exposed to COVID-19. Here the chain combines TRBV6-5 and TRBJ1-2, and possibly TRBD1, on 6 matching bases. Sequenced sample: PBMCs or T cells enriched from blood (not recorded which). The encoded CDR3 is CASQGTTNYGYTF. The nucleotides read TGTGCCAGCCAGGGGACCACTAACTATGGCTACACCTTC.